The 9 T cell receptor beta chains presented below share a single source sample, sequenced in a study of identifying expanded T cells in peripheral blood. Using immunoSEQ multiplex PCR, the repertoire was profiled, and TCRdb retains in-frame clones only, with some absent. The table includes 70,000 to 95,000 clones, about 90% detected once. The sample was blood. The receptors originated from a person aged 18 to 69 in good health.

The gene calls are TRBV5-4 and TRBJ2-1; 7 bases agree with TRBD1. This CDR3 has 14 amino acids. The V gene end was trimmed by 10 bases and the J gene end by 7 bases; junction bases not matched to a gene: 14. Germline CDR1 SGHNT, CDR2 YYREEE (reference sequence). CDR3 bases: TGTGCCTATGGAGATAGGGGGCATAGTAATGAGCAGTTCTTC. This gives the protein CAYGDRGHSNEQFF.

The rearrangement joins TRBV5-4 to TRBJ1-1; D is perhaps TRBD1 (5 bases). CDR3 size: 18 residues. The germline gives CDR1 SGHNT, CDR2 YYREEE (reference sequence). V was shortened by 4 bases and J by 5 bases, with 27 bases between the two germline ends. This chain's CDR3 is CASSPPGTGPPGETEAFF. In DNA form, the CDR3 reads TGTGCCAGCAGCCCCCCCGGGACGGGACCCCCGGGGGAAACTGAAGCTTTCTTT.

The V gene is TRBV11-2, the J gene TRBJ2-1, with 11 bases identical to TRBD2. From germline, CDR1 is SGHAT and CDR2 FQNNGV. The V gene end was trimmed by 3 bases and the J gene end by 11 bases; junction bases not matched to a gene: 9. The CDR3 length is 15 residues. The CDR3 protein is CASSFPTSGSLQQFF. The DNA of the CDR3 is TGTGCCAGCAGCTTCCCTACTAGCGGGAGTCTCCAGCAGTTCTTC.

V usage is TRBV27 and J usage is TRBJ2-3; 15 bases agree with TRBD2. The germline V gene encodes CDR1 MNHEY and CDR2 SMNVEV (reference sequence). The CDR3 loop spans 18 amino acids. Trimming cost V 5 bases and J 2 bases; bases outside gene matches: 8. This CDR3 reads CASSIGLAGGMFTDTQYF. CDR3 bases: TGTGCCAGCAGTATCGGACTAGCGGGAGGGATGTTCACAGATACGCAGTATTTT.

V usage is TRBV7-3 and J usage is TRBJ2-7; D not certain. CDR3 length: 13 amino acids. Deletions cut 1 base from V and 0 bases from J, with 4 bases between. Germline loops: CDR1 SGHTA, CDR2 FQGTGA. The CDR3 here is CASSLNHSYEQYF. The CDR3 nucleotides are TGTGCCAGCAGCTTAAACCACTCCTACGAGCAGTACTTC.

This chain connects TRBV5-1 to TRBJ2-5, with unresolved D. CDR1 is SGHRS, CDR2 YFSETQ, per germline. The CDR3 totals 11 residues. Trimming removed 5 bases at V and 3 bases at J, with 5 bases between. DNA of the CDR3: TGCGCCAGCAGGGTAAAAGAGACCCAGTACTTC. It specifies CASRVKETQYF.

The CDR3 DNA follows: TGTGCCAGCAGCTTAGCAACAACAGATACGCAGTATTTT. Translating it yields CASSLATTDTQYF. The chain has TRBV11-3 and TRBJ2-3; no reliable D call. Per the germline V gene, CDR1 is SGHNT and CDR2 is YENEEA. V gave up 1 base and J gave up 3 bases, with 5 bases separating them. The CDR3 has 13 residues. The full variable domain, completed using reference TRBV11-3 and TRBJ2-3, is EAGVVQSPRYKIIEKKQPVAFWCNPISGHNTLYWYLQNLGQGPELLIRYENEEAVDDSQLPKDRFSAERLKGVDSTLKIQPAELGDSAVYLCASSLATTDTQYFGPGTRLTVL.

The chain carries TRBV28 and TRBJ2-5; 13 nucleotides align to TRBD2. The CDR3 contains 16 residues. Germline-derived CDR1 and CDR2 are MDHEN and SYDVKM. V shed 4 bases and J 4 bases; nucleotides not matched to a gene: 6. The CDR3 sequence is CASSSLTSGGPETQYF. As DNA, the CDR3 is TGTGCCAGCAGTTCTCTGACTAGCGGGGGGCCAGAGACCCAGTACTTC.

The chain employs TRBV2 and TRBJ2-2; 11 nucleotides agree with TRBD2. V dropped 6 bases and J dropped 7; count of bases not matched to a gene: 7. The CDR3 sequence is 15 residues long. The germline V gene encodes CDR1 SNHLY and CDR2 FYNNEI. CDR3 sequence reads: CASRTLAGAGGELFF. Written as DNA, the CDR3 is TGTGCCAGCAGGACACTAGCGGGGGCGGGCGGGGAGCTGTTTTTT.